A selection of T cell receptor beta chains follows, all from one sample in a study of neurological immune-mediated disorders. TCRdb recomputed calls from the 5' RACE reads with MiXCR, one row per CDR3 protein. The table shows about 120,000 distinct CDR3 sequences, with more than 2.5% occurring only once. Sequenced material: PBMCs. The receptors were sampled from a young woman with multiple sclerosis. Each CDR3 is given with its conserved first and last residue. D genes are given only for firm matches. Clone size is given for some rows only: seen once, a few or many times, or a class if the clone is expanded.

V: TRBV19; J: TRBJ1-6; size: many; D: .; DNA: TGTGCCAGTGGACCGCCCGAAGGGAATTCACCCCTCCACTTT; CDR3: CASGPPEGNSPLHF
V: TRBV7-2; J: TRBJ1-1; size: .; D: .; DNA: TGTGCCAGCAGTCCCACCCCCGGCACTGAAGCTTTCTTT; CDR3: CASSPTPGTEAFF
V: TRBV7-2; J: TRBJ1-6; size: many; D: .; DNA: TGTGCCAGCAGGCATAAAACAGGGATAGTTAATTCACCCCTCCACTTT; CDR3: CASRHKTGIVNSPLHF
V: TRBV20-1; J: TRBJ1-3; size: many; D: .; DNA: TGCAGTGCTAGGGTCAGGTTTACTGGAAACACCATATATTTT; CDR3: CSARVRFTGNTIYF
V: TRBV3-1; J: TRBJ2-3; size: many; D: TRBD2; DNA: TGTGCCAGCAGCCCAAACTGGGAACTAGCGACTCTTAGCACAGATACGCAGTATTTT; CDR3: CASSPNWELATLSTDTQYF
V: TRBV29-1; J: TRBJ2-4; size: many; D: TRBD1; DNA: TGCAGCGTTACCCTGACAGGGGAGAAAAACATTCAGTACTTC; CDR3: CSVTLTGEKNIQYF
V: TRBV12-3/TRBV12-4; J: TRBJ1-2; size: many; D: TRBD1; DNA: TGTGCCAGCACCCGAGGACAGGGGAACTATGGCTACACCTTC; CDR3: CASTRGQGNYGYTF
V: TRBV9; J: TRBJ2-5; size: few; D: TRBD1; DNA: TGTGCCAGCAGCGTAGACCCAGGGGGCAGTGAGACCCAGTACTTC; CDR3: CASSVDPGGSETQYF
V: TRBV12-3/TRBV12-4; J: TRBJ1-5; size: many; D: TRBD1; DNA: TGTGCCAGCAGTTCTGAACGACAGGGGAATCAGCCCCAGCATTTT; CDR3: CASSSERQGNQPQHF
V: TRBV29-1; J: TRBJ2-7; size: many; D: TRBD2; DNA: TGCAGCGTTGGGTTCGCGGGGGCCTACGAGCAGTACTTC; CDR3: CSVGFAGAYEQYF
V: TRBV20-1; J: TRBJ2-2; size: many; D: .; DNA: TGCAGTGCTACTCCGGACAGTGGACTGTCCGGGGAGCTGTTTTTT; CDR3: CSATPDSGLSGELFF
V: TRBV12-5; J: TRBJ1-5; size: many; D: .; DNA: TGTGCTAGCCGTCCAGGGGTGGGATATCAGCCCCAGCATTTT; CDR3: CASRPGVGYQPQHF
V: TRBV5-1; J: TRBJ2-1; size: many; D: TRBD1; DNA: TGCGCCAGCAGCTTGGACACTGCGTTGGGACAGGGCATTTCCAATGAGCAGTTCTTC; CDR3: CASSLDTALGQGISNEQFF
V: TRBV7-2; J: TRBJ1-1; size: many; D: .; DNA: TGTGCCAGCAGCTTCTTTAGTTGGCAGGGAGAGAACACTGAAGCTTTCTTT; CDR3: CASSFFSWQGENTEAFF
V: TRBV14; J: TRBJ2-7; size: many; D: .; DNA: TGTGCCAGCAGCCAAGATTCAGGGGAAAGGGCCTACGAGCAGTACTTC; CDR3: CASSQDSGERAYEQYF
V: TRBV7-8; J: TRBJ2-2; size: many; D: .; DNA: TGTGCCAGCAGCTTAGAGGCAGGGGCAGCGAACACCGGGGAGCTGTTTTTT; CDR3: CASSLEAGAANTGELFF
V: TRBV12-3/TRBV12-4; J: TRBJ2-2; size: many; D: .; DNA: TGTGCCAGCAGCGGGGCATGGTTGGCCGGGGAGCTGTTTTTT; CDR3: CASSGAWLAGELFF
V: TRBV6-1; J: TRBJ1-5; size: many; D: .; DNA: TGTGCCAGCAGTGAAACTCCCAATCAGCCCCAGCATTTT; CDR3: CASSETPNQPQHF
V: TRBV10-2; J: TRBJ1-1; size: many; D: .; DNA: TGCGCCAGCAGTGAAGGGGCGAACACTGAAGCTTTCTTT; CDR3: CASSEGANTEAFF
V: TRBV11-2; J: TRBJ2-3; size: many; D: TRBD2; DNA: TGTGCCAGCAGCTTAGGAGCGGGGAGCACAGATACGCAGTATTTT; CDR3: CASSLGAGSTDTQYF
V: TRBV29-1; J: TRBJ2-7; size: many; D: .; DNA: TGCAGCGTTGAATCCGGAGACCATGAGAGCGACGAGCAGTACTTC; CDR3: CSVESGDHESDEQYF
V: TRBV12-3/TRBV12-4; J: TRBJ2-3; size: many; D: .; DNA: TGTGCCAGCAGGTTAGGGGGAAGCACAGATACGCAGTATTTT; CDR3: CASRLGGSTDTQYF
V: TRBV5-1; J: TRBJ2-7; size: many; D: TRBD2; DNA: TGCGCCAGCAGCCCCGGGACTAGCGGGAGGGCCCGCGAGCAGTACTTC; CDR3: CASSPGTSGRAREQYF
V: TRBV9; J: TRBJ2-3; size: many; D: TRBD1; DNA: TGTGCCAGCAGCGGCTTATTGACAGGGCGCACAGATACGCAGTATTTT; CDR3: CASSGLLTGRTDTQYF
V: TRBV6-5; J: TRBJ1-1; size: many; D: .; DNA: TGTGCCAGCAGACACCCTTGGGGCGACACTGAAGCTTTCTTT; CDR3: CASRHPWGDTEAFF
V: TRBV29-1; J: TRBJ2-1; size: many; D: .; DNA: TGCAGCGGCCTGGAGAGGTCCGAGTTCTTC; CDR3: CSGLERSEFF
V: TRBV5-1; J: TRBJ1-6; size: many; D: TRBD1; DNA: TGCGCCAGCAGCTTGGAGGGACAGGGGGGAGGTTCACCCCTCCACTTT; CDR3: CASSLEGQGGGSPLHF
V: TRBV19; J: TRBJ1-1; size: .; D: .; DNA: TGTGCCAGTAGTATGAGGCGACAGGTGGCAAACACTGAAGCTTTCTTT; CDR3: CASSMRRQVANTEAFF
V: TRBV4-3; J: TRBJ1-4; size: many; D: .; DNA: TGCGCCAGCAGCCGGGCCGTGCTGCCTACCAATGAAAAACTGTTTTTT; CDR3: CASSRAVLPTNEKLFF
V: TRBV7-2; J: TRBJ2-3; size: many; D: .; DNA: TGTGCCAGCAGCTCCTGGTCCGGAGAGGCAGATACGCAGTATTTT; CDR3: CASSSWSGEADTQYF
V: TRBV6-6; J: TRBJ1-1; size: many; D: TRBD1; DNA: TGTGCCAGCACCCGCCGGGGGGGGGACAGAATTTTGAACACTGAAGCTTTCTTT; CDR3: CASTRRGGDRILNTEAFF
V: TRBV9; J: TRBJ2-1; size: many; D: TRBD1; DNA: TGTGCCAGCAGCGGAGGGGACAGGGTGGATGAGCAGTTCTTC; CDR3: CASSGGDRVDEQFF
V: TRBV5-1; J: TRBJ1-2; size: few; D: .; DNA: TGCGCCAGCAGCTTGAGGGTCCAGGGAAGGGATGGCTACACCTTC; CDR3: CASSLRVQGRDGYTF
V: TRBV7-2; J: TRBJ2-3; size: .; D: .; DNA: TGTGCCAGCAGCTTCCTGCGGACAGATACGCAGTATTTT; CDR3: CASSFLRTDTQYF
V: TRBV7-9; J: TRBJ2-2; size: many; D: .; DNA: TGTGCCAGCAGCTTACTTCGGGCAGGGACGGCCGGGGAGCTGTTTTTT; CDR3: CASSLLRAGTAGELFF
V: TRBV20-1; J: TRBJ1-3; size: many; D: .; DNA: TGCAGTGCTAGAGTTGGACGGAGCTCTGGAAACACCATATATTTT; CDR3: CSARVGRSSGNTIYF
V: TRBV2; J: TRBJ1-1; size: many; D: TRBD1; DNA: TGTGCCAGCAGTGCCGGACAGGGCCACACTGAAGCTTTCTTT; CDR3: CASSAGQGHTEAFF
V: TRBV7-6; J: TRBJ1-5; size: many; D: .; DNA: TGTGCCAGCAGCGCTCCAGGGTTCAATCAGCCCCAGCATTTT; CDR3: CASSAPGFNQPQHF
V: TRBV20-1; J: TRBJ2-2; size: many; D: .; DNA: TGCAGTGCCGTCTCGGGACTGACGTCTTTAACCGGGGAGCTGTTTTTT; CDR3: CSAVSGLTSLTGELFF
V: TRBV20-1; J: TRBJ2-3; size: many; D: TRBD1; DNA: TGCAGTGCTAGAGATCAGGGACAGGGGTACCGAGATACGCAGTATTTT; CDR3: CSARDQGQGYRDTQYF
V: TRBV4-1; J: TRBJ1-1; size: many; D: .; DNA: TGCGCCAGCAGCCAAGGAGAAGGGTTTAACACTGAAGCTTTCTTT; CDR3: CASSQGEGFNTEAFF
V: TRBV6-6; J: TRBJ1-2; size: many; D: TRBD1; DNA: TGTGCCAGCAGCCGACAGGGAGTGGACTATGGCTACACCTTC; CDR3: CASSRQGVDYGYTF
V: TRBV12-3/TRBV12-4; J: TRBJ1-4; size: many; D: TRBD1; DNA: TGTGCCAGCAGGAGGACAGGGGAGGAAGGAAAACTGTTTTTT; CDR3: CASRRTGEEGKLFF
V: TRBV24-1; J: TRBJ1-2; size: many; D: .; DNA: TGTGCCACTCAGCTACTGGGAACTAACTATGGCTACACCTTC; CDR3: CATQLLGTNYGYTF
V: TRBV7-2; J: TRBJ1-5; size: many; D: .; DNA: TGTGCCAGCAGCTCACGGTTGGGAGGGGGCAATCAGCCCCAGCATTTT; CDR3: CASSSRLGGGNQPQHF
V: TRBV20-1; J: TRBJ2-2; size: many; D: TRBD2; DNA: TGCAGTGCTCCTCACGTGGGACTAGCGGACACCGGGGAGCTGTTTTTT; CDR3: CSAPHVGLADTGELFF
V: TRBV27; J: TRBJ2-5; size: many; D: .; DNA: TGTGCCAGCAGTCCCGACAGAATCCAAGAGACCCAGTACTTC; CDR3: CASSPDRIQETQYF
V: TRBV5-5; J: TRBJ2-1; size: many; D: .; DNA: TGTGCCAGCAGCCCCTATGAGAGGTCCTACAATGAGCAGTTCTTC; CDR3: CASSPYERSYNEQFF
V: TRBV7-2; J: TRBJ2-1; size: many; D: .; DNA: TGTGCCAGCAGCTTATATCGAACTTCAACCTCATACAATGAGCAGTTCTTC; CDR3: CASSLYRTSTSYNEQFF
V: TRBV29-1; J: TRBJ2-2; size: few; D: .; DNA: TGCAGCGTTGCGGATTTGAACACCGGGGAGCTGTTTTTT; CDR3: CSVADLNTGELFF
V: TRBV7-2; J: TRBJ2-3; size: many; D: TRBD1; DNA: TGTGCCAGCAGCCAAGACAGGGGGCAATCAGATACGCAGTATTTT; CDR3: CASSQDRGQSDTQYF
V: TRBV20-1; J: TRBJ2-1; size: many; D: TRBD2; DNA: TGCAGTGCTAGGGGACTAGGCGAGATATTGGATGAGCAGTTCTTC; CDR3: CSARGLGEILDEQFF
V: TRBV11-2; J: TRBJ1-5; size: .; D: .; DNA: TGTGCCAGCAGCCCCGGGACGGTGGATAAGACCCAGAATTTT; CDR3: CASSPGTVDKTQNF
V: TRBV5-6; J: TRBJ1-5; size: many; D: TRBD1; DNA: TGTGCCAGCAGTTTGGGACAGGGGAGCACTCAGCCCCAGCATTTT; CDR3: CASSLGQGSTQPQHF